A selection of T cell receptor beta chains follows, all from one sample in a study of T cell responses to AZD1222 COVID-19 vaccine. Produced via immunoSEQ multiplex PCR; TCRdb's table is partial and in-frame only. The data show some 140,000 clones, over 90% seen once. Sequencing used peripheral blood, obtained on day 0 of AZD1222 vaccination. These receptors all come from an adult in good health. Each CDR3 is given with its conserved first and last residue. D genes are given only for firm matches. A clone size is listed for some rows: how often the clone was seen (once, few, many), or a class if it is expanded.

d_gene: TRBD1
j_gene: TRBJ2-5
abundance: .
v_gene: TRBV4-1
CDR3nt: TGCGCCAGCAGCCAAGAACCGGGGCAGGGGGTCTTGGAGACCCAGTACTTC
CDR3aa: CASSQEPGQGVLETQYF

d_gene: .
j_gene: TRBJ2-7
abundance: once
v_gene: TRBV5-3
CDR3nt: TGTGCCAGAAGCTTGTTTGCAGGGAGGAACGAGCAGTACTTC
CDR3aa: CARSLFAGRNEQYF

d_gene: .
j_gene: TRBJ1-6
abundance: .
v_gene: TRBV5-1
CDR3nt: TGCGCCAGCAGCTTGGGGCAGACAGGTAGTTCACCCCTCCACTTT
CDR3aa: CASSLGQTGSSPLHF

d_gene: TRBD2
j_gene: TRBJ2-2
abundance: .
v_gene: TRBV5-1
CDR3nt: TGCGCCAGCCGAAGAGATAGCGGGAGCTGGGAGCTGTTTTTT
CDR3aa: CASRRDSGSWELFF

d_gene: TRBD2
j_gene: TRBJ2-5
abundance: .
v_gene: TRBV14
CDR3nt: TGTGCCAGCAGCCCCAACGAGGGACTAGCGAGGGGGGAGACCCAGTACTTC
CDR3aa: CASSPNEGLARGETQYF

d_gene: .
j_gene: TRBJ1-4
abundance: once
v_gene: TRBV7-9
CDR3nt: TGTGCCAGCAGCGGCCATTGGGAACTGTTTTTT
CDR3aa: CASSGHWELFF

d_gene: .
j_gene: TRBJ1-1
abundance: .
v_gene: TRBV27
CDR3nt: TGTGCCAGCAGTCTCCCACACCGATTGGGTGAAGCTTTCTTT
CDR3aa: CASSLPHRLGEAFF

d_gene: .
j_gene: TRBJ2-1
abundance: .
v_gene: TRBV7-2
CDR3nt: TGTGCCAGCAGCTTTGGTGAGCAGTTCTTC
CDR3aa: CASSFGEQFF

d_gene: TRBD1
j_gene: TRBJ1-5
abundance: once
v_gene: TRBV18
CDR3nt: TGTGCCAGCTCACTGACAGGGGACGACAATCAGCCCCAGCATTTT
CDR3aa: CASSLTGDDNQPQHF

d_gene: .
j_gene: TRBJ1-1
abundance: .
v_gene: TRBV19
CDR3nt: TGTGCCAGTAGTACCAGACAGAGTTTGAACACTGAAGCTTTCTTT
CDR3aa: CASSTRQSLNTEAFF

d_gene: .
j_gene: TRBJ1-5
abundance: .
v_gene: TRBV2
CDR3nt: TGTGCCAGCGCCGGGGAGAGCAATCAGCCCCAGCATTTT
CDR3aa: CASAGESNQPQHF

d_gene: TRBD1
j_gene: TRBJ1-2
abundance: .
v_gene: TRBV11-2
CDR3nt: TGTGCCAGCAGGTCACAGGGGGTAGTTGGCTACACCTTC
CDR3aa: CASRSQGVVGYTF

d_gene: TRBD2
j_gene: TRBJ2-5
abundance: .
v_gene: TRBV27
CDR3nt: TGTGCCAGCAGTCTCACCGGGGGGGTGGAGACCCAGTACTTC
CDR3aa: CASSLTGGVETQYF

d_gene: .
j_gene: TRBJ2-1
abundance: .
v_gene: TRBV4-1
CDR3nt: TGCGCCAGCAGCCAAGAAGCAGGATACAATGAGCAGTTCTTC
CDR3aa: CASSQEAGYNEQFF

d_gene: TRBD1
j_gene: TRBJ1-6
abundance: .
v_gene: TRBV25-1
CDR3nt: TGTGCCAGCAGTCCAGACAGGGGTCTTTTTTCACCCCTCCACTTT
CDR3aa: CASSPDRGLFSPLHF

d_gene: TRBD1
j_gene: TRBJ1-4
abundance: .
v_gene: TRBV19
CDR3nt: TGTGCCAGTAGTAAGGGGACAGGCCCTAATGAAAAACTGTTTTTT
CDR3aa: CASSKGTGPNEKLFF

d_gene: .
j_gene: TRBJ2-7
abundance: once
v_gene: TRBV2
CDR3nt: TGTGCCAGCAGTGAGCCAGTTGACGCGAGCTCCTACGAGCAGTACTTC
CDR3aa: CASSEPVDASSYEQYF

d_gene: TRBD2
j_gene: TRBJ2-1
abundance: .
v_gene: TRBV27
CDR3nt: TGTGCCAGCAGTTTCCAAGCGGGGAGCTCCTACAATGAGCAGTTCTTC
CDR3aa: CASSFQAGSSYNEQFF

d_gene: TRBD1
j_gene: TRBJ1-5
abundance: .
v_gene: TRBV24-1
CDR3nt: TGTGCCACCAGTGATTTTCCAAGACAGGGTGACAATCAGCCCCAGCATTTT
CDR3aa: CATSDFPRQGDNQPQHF

d_gene: .
j_gene: TRBJ1-1
abundance: .
v_gene: TRBV29-1
CDR3nt: TGCAGCGTTGCCAGGGGAGAAAACACTGAAGCTTTCTTT
CDR3aa: CSVARGENTEAFF

d_gene: .
j_gene: TRBJ1-1
abundance: few
v_gene: TRBV29-1
CDR3nt: TGCAGCGTTCAAGAATCTCAGGGGAGGGACACTGAAGCTTTCTTT
CDR3aa: CSVQESQGRDTEAFF

d_gene: TRBD1
j_gene: TRBJ1-1
abundance: .
v_gene: TRBV6-4
CDR3nt: TGTGCCAGCAGGCGTATGGGGACAGCCAACACTGAAGCTTTCTTT
CDR3aa: CASRRMGTANTEAFF

d_gene: .
j_gene: TRBJ2-1
abundance: .
v_gene: TRBV7-3
CDR3nt: TGTGCCAGCAGCTTAATTCAGAGCGATGAGCAGTTCTTC
CDR3aa: CASSLIQSDEQFF

d_gene: .
j_gene: TRBJ1-2
abundance: once
v_gene: TRBV25-1
CDR3nt: TGTGCCAGCAGTCCCCTCCGAACCCCCGACTATGGCTACACCTTC
CDR3aa: CASSPLRTPDYGYTF

d_gene: .
j_gene: TRBJ2-7
abundance: .
v_gene: TRBV30
CDR3nt: TGTGCCGGATCGACTAGCTACGAGCAGTACTTC
CDR3aa: CAGSTSYEQYF

d_gene: .
j_gene: TRBJ2-3
abundance: .
v_gene: TRBV7-9
CDR3nt: TGTGCCAGCAGCTTAGATGGAATAGACACAGATACGCAGTATTTT
CDR3aa: CASSLDGIDTDTQYF

d_gene: .
j_gene: TRBJ1-2
abundance: .
v_gene: TRBV28
CDR3nt: TGTGCCAGCAGTTTAAGAGGGGACCCCTATGGCTACACCTTC
CDR3aa: CASSLRGDPYGYTF

d_gene: .
j_gene: TRBJ2-1
abundance: .
v_gene: TRBV29-1
CDR3nt: TGCAGCGTTGACGGGACACCTCCCGACTACAATGAGCAGTTCTTC
CDR3aa: CSVDGTPPDYNEQFF

d_gene: .
j_gene: TRBJ1-1
abundance: .
v_gene: TRBV12-3/TRBV12-4
CDR3nt: TGTGCCAGCACGATGTGGGGAACTGAAGCTTTCTTT
CDR3aa: CASTMWGTEAFF

d_gene: TRBD1
j_gene: TRBJ2-7
abundance: .
v_gene: TRBV30
CDR3nt: TGTGCCTGGAGTGTGCAGGGGGTCTACGAGCAGTACTTC
CDR3aa: CAWSVQGVYEQYF

d_gene: .
j_gene: TRBJ2-1
abundance: .
v_gene: TRBV6-7
CDR3nt: TGTGCCAGCAACGGCGGCGGCCGCTACAATGAGCAGTTCTTC
CDR3aa: CASNGGGRYNEQFF

d_gene: .
j_gene: TRBJ1-2
abundance: .
v_gene: TRBV10-1
CDR3nt: TGCGCCAGCAGTGGGGCGGGAGGACAGACCAACTATGGCTACACCTTC
CDR3aa: CASSGAGGQTNYGYTF

d_gene: .
j_gene: TRBJ1-1
abundance: .
v_gene: TRBV4-1
CDR3nt: TGCGCCAGCAGCCTTCGGGTACACACTGAAGCTTTCTTT
CDR3aa: CASSLRVHTEAFF

d_gene: .
j_gene: TRBJ1-1
abundance: .
v_gene: TRBV27
CDR3nt: TGTGCCAGCAGTTTCTTGGGGGGAGAGACTGAAGCTTTCTTT
CDR3aa: CASSFLGGETEAFF

d_gene: .
j_gene: TRBJ2-3
abundance: .
v_gene: TRBV27
CDR3nt: TGTGCCAGCAGGGGACTGGCAGATACGCAGTATTTT
CDR3aa: CASRGLADTQYF

d_gene: .
j_gene: TRBJ1-2
abundance: .
v_gene: TRBV19
CDR3nt: TGTGCCAGTAGTCCCCCGGGGTTCTATGGCTACACCTTC
CDR3aa: CASSPPGFYGYTF

d_gene: TRBD1
j_gene: TRBJ1-5
abundance: .
v_gene: TRBV30
CDR3nt: TGTGCCTGGCAAACAGGGACAGGGGGCGATCAGCCCCAGCATTTT
CDR3aa: CAWQTGTGGDQPQHF

d_gene: .
j_gene: TRBJ1-3
abundance: .
v_gene: TRBV9
CDR3nt: TGTGCCAGCAGTCCAAGGGGTAAGGTCGCGGGAAACACCATATATTTT
CDR3aa: CASSPRGKVAGNTIYF

d_gene: .
j_gene: TRBJ2-7
abundance: .
v_gene: TRBV12-3/TRBV12-4
CDR3nt: TGTGCCAGCAGTTTAGGCCACGACGAGCAGTACTTC
CDR3aa: CASSLGHDEQYF

d_gene: TRBD1
j_gene: TRBJ1-2
abundance: .
v_gene: TRBV19
CDR3nt: TGTGCCAGTAGGAGGGACAGGGCTCTAGGCTACACCTTC
CDR3aa: CASRRDRALGYTF

d_gene: .
j_gene: TRBJ2-7
abundance: .
v_gene: TRBV2
CDR3nt: TGTGCCAGTTTGGGACGGTCCTCCTACGAGCAGTACTTC
CDR3aa: CASLGRSSYEQYF

d_gene: TRBD2
j_gene: TRBJ2-7
abundance: .
v_gene: TRBV27
CDR3nt: TGTGCCAGCAGTTTTGCGGCTAGCGGGCTTGGCGAGCAGTACTTC
CDR3aa: CASSFAASGLGEQYF

d_gene: .
j_gene: TRBJ2-7
abundance: .
v_gene: TRBV19
CDR3nt: TGTGCCAGTAGTATTCGAGATCCCTACGAGCAGTACTTC
CDR3aa: CASSIRDPYEQYF

d_gene: TRBD1
j_gene: TRBJ2-7
abundance: once
v_gene: TRBV4-1
CDR3nt: TGCGCCAGCAGCCACCGGGACAGGGTGTTCGAGCAGTACTTC
CDR3aa: CASSHRDRVFEQYF

d_gene: TRBD2
j_gene: TRBJ2-1
abundance: .
v_gene: TRBV5-5
CDR3nt: TGTGCCAGCAGCTTTATACCTAGCGGGAGCGGCTACAATGAGCAGTTCTTC
CDR3aa: CASSFIPSGSGYNEQFF

d_gene: .
j_gene: TRBJ2-7
abundance: .
v_gene: TRBV5-1
CDR3nt: TGCGCCAGCAGCTTGGAGGGCCGATCGAACTACGAGCAGTACTTC
CDR3aa: CASSLEGRSNYEQYF

d_gene: .
j_gene: TRBJ2-7
abundance: .
v_gene: TRBV19
CDR3nt: TGTGCCAGTAGTCCGCAGTTGGTCCTCTCCTACGAGCAGTACTTC
CDR3aa: CASSPQLVLSYEQYF

d_gene: .
j_gene: TRBJ1-4
abundance: once
v_gene: TRBV2
CDR3nt: TGTGCCAGCAGTGACGGCAGGGCCACAACTAATGAAAAACTGTTTTTT
CDR3aa: CASSDGRATTNEKLFF

d_gene: TRBD1
j_gene: TRBJ2-7
abundance: .
v_gene: TRBV19
CDR3nt: TGTGCCAGTAGTATTGGGACAGGACACCCGGTAGATTACGAGCAGTACTTC
CDR3aa: CASSIGTGHPVDYEQYF

d_gene: .
j_gene: TRBJ1-5
abundance: .
v_gene: TRBV12-1
CDR3nt: TGTGCCAGCAGCTTTAGCTCCGTGTCGGATCTCTTCCCTAGCAATCAGCCCCAGCATTTT
CDR3aa: CASSFSSVSDLFPSNQPQHF

d_gene: .
j_gene: TRBJ1-5
abundance: .
v_gene: TRBV19
CDR3nt: TGTGCCAGTACCCCCGGGGGCAATCAGCCCCAGCATTTT
CDR3aa: CASTPGGNQPQHF

d_gene: .
j_gene: TRBJ1-5
abundance: .
v_gene: TRBV29-1
CDR3nt: TGCAGCGCCGTTCCAGGGGCCGGGCAGCCCCAGCATTTT
CDR3aa: CSAVPGAGQPQHF

d_gene: .
j_gene: TRBJ2-7
abundance: .
v_gene: TRBV3-1/TRBV3-2
CDR3nt: TGTGCCAGCAGCCAAGATCGCGCAGACAGCGGCGCCTACGAGCAGTACTTC
CDR3aa: CASSQDRADSGAYEQYF

d_gene: .
j_gene: TRBJ1-5
abundance: few
v_gene: TRBV18
CDR3nt: TGTGCCAGCTCCCCGGACCTTAGCAATCAGCCCCAGCATTTT
CDR3aa: CASSPDLSNQPQHF

d_gene: .
j_gene: TRBJ1-1
abundance: .
v_gene: TRBV27
CDR3nt: TGTGCCAGCAGTCCCCTCGCGGGCACTGAAGCTTTCTTT
CDR3aa: CASSPLAGTEAFF

d_gene: .
j_gene: TRBJ1-1
abundance: .
v_gene: TRBV4-1
CDR3nt: TGCGCCAGCAGCCAACCCGGGGGGGACACTGAAGCTTTCTTT
CDR3aa: CASSQPGGDTEAFF

d_gene: TRBD1
j_gene: TRBJ1-1
abundance: once
v_gene: TRBV11-2
CDR3nt: TGTGCCAGCAGCGGGACAGCCTGGGAGGGCACTGAAGCTTTCTTT
CDR3aa: CASSGTAWEGTEAFF

d_gene: .
j_gene: TRBJ1-1
abundance: .
v_gene: TRBV18
CDR3nt: TGTGCCAGCTCACCACTCGCCCAAGGGGCTGAAGCTTTCTTT
CDR3aa: CASSPLAQGAEAFF

d_gene: .
j_gene: TRBJ1-4
abundance: .
v_gene: TRBV7-8
CDR3nt: TGTGCCAGCAGCTTTTGGGGGGCGGGAACTAATGAAAAACTGTTTTTT
CDR3aa: CASSFWGAGTNEKLFF

d_gene: .
j_gene: TRBJ2-1
abundance: .
v_gene: TRBV7-9
CDR3nt: TGTGCCAGCAGAAAGGAGGGGTACAATGAGCAGTTCTTC
CDR3aa: CASRKEGYNEQFF